This passage covers 3 T cell receptor beta chains from one sample sequenced in a study of long-term antiretroviral therapy in people with HIV. The assay used was immunoSEQ (version v3.0), run at survey level. Clones were sequenced by immunoSEQ multiplex PCR, and TCRdb holds only the in-frame ones, with some missing. The repertoire holds tens of thousands of clones, 75% to 90% seen once, with under 7.5% in the top ten. The specimen was unsorted PBMCs, collected 5 years before starting antiretroviral therapy. The receptors were gathered from a man in his fifties with HIV.

The genes are TRBV27 and TRBJ2-7, with D uncertain. The V end was cut by 6 bases, the J end by 3 bases, with 12 bases between. CDR3 size: 13 residues. Germline CDR1 and CDR2: MNHEY and SMNVEV (reference sequence). The CDR3 DNA reads TGTGCCAGCAGACCTGGGCCCCTCTACGAGCAGTACTTC. It specifies CASRPGPLYEQYF.

This clone was recorded a few times. The V call is TRBV4-1, the J call TRBJ1-2, with 9 bases matching TRBD1. Losses at the gene ends were 3 bases for V and 8 bases for J; bases not matched to a gene: 13. Germline V CDR1 and CDR2: MGHRA, YSYEKL. The CDR3 extends over 16 amino acids. The CDR3 loop is CASSQVSYGTGTGYTF. The DNA of the CDR3 is TGCGCCAGCAGCCAGGTCTCATACGGGACAGGGACCGGCTACACCTTC.

V gene TRBV14 combines with J gene TRBJ2-2, with D possibly being TRBD2 (6 bases). The ends were cut back, 0 bases at V and 4 bases at J, with 9 bases in the middle. This CDR3 comprises 15 residues. Germline V gene sequence: CDR1 SGHDN, CDR2 FVKESK. This CDR3 reads CASSQDVGGTGELFF. CDR3 nucleotides: TGTGCCAGCAGCCAAGACGTGGGGGGCACCGGGGAGCTGTTTTTT.